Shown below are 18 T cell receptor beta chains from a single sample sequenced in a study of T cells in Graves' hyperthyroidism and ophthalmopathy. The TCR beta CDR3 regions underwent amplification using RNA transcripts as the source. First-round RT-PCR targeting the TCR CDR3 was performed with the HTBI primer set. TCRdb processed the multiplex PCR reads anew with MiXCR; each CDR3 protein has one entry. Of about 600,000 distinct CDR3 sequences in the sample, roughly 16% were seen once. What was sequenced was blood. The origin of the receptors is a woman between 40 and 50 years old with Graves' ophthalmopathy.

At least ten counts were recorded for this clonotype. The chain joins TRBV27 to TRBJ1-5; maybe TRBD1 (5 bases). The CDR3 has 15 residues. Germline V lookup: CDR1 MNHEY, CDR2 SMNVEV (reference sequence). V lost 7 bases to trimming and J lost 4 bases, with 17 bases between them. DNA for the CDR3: TGTGCCAGCAAACAGTCTCAGGGACGAAATCAGCCCCAGCATTTT. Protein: CASKQSQGRNQPQHF.

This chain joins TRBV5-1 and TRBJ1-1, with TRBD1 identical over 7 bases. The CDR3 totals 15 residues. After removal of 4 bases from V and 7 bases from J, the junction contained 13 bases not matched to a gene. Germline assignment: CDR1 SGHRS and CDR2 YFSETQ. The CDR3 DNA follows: TGCGCCAGCAGCCGTCAGGGAGGGGGGGACAGTGAAGCTTTCTTT. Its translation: CASSRQGGGDSEAFF.

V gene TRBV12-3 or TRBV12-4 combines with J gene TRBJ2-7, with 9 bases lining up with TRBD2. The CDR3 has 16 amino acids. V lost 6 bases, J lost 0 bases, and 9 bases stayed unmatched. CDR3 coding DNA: TGTGCCAGCAGAGGAATAGCGGGAGACAACTCCTACGAGCAGTACTTC. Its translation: CASRGIAGDNSYEQYF.

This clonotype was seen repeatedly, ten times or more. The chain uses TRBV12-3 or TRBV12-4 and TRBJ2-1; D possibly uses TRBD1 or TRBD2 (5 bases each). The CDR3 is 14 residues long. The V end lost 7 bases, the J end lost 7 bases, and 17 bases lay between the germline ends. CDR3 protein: CASTSGTLGNEQFF. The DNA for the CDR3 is TGTGCCAGCACCTCCGGGACCCTTGGGAATGAGCAGTTCTTC.

DNA of the CDR3: TGTGCCAGCAGTTTCGGGACAGGGGGCGCCTCGGGCTACACCTTC. Its protein product is CASSFGTGGASGYTF. The chain employs TRBV27 and TRBJ1-2; TRBD1 matches at 12 bases. With 3 bases clipped from V and 8 bases from J, the junction kept 7 bases outside the gene matches. There are 15 residues in the CDR3. The germline V gene has CDR1 MNHEY and CDR2 SMNVEV (reference sequence).

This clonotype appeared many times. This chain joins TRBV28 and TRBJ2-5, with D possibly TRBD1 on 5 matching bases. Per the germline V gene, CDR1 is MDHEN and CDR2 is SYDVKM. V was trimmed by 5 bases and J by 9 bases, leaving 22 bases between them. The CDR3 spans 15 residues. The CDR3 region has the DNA TGTGCCAGCAGTCCCCAATCTTCAGGGTTTACGTCCCAGTACTTC. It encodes CASSPQSSGFTSQYF.

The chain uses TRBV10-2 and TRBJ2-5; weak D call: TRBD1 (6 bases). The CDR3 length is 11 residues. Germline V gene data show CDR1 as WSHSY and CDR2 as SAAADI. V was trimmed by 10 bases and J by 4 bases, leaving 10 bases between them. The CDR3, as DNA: TGCGCCACACAGGGTGGAGAGACCCAGTACTTC. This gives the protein CATQGGETQYF.

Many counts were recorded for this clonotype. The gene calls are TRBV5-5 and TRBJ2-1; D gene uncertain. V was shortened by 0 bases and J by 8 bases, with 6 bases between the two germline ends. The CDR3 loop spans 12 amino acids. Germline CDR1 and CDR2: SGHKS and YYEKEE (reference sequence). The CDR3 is CASSLEVYEQFF. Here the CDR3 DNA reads TGTGCCAGCAGCTTGGAGGTATATGAGCAGTTCTTC.

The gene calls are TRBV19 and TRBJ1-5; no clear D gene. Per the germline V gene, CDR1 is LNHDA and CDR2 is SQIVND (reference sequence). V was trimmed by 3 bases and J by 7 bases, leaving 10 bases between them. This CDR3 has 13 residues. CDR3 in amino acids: CASSIGRSQPQHF. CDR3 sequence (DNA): TGTGCCAGTAGTATCGGCAGGTCGCAGCCCCAGCATTTT.

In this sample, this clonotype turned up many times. CDR3 sequence: CASSDQGDMQKLFF. For the CDR3, the DNA is TGTGCCAGCAGTGACCAGGGGGATATGCAAAAACTGTTTTTT. This rearrangement joins TRBV2 to TRBJ1-4; TRBD1 matches 7 bases. Unmatched junction bases numbered 7, after V lost 3 bases and J lost 9 bases. Per germline, CDR1 SNHLY and CDR2 FYNNEI. This CDR3 has 14 residues.

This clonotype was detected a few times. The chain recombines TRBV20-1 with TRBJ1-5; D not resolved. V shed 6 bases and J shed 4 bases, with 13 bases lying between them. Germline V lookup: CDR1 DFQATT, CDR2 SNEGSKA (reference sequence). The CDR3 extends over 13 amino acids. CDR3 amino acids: CSASLTGNQPQHF. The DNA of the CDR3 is TGCAGTGCCTCCCTGACGGGGAATCAGCCCCAGCATTTT.

The CDR3 sequence is CASSAWVAGEGSYNEQFF. The CDR3 DNA reads as TGTGCCAGCAGCGCCTGGGTAGCGGGAGAAGGGTCCTACAATGAGCAGTTCTTC. The chain couples TRBV9 to TRBJ2-1; TRBD2 aligns across 9 bases. The CDR3 spans 18 residues. V shed 3 bases and J 1 base; nucleotides not matched to a gene: 11. The germline V gene has CDR1 SGDLS and CDR2 YYNGEE.

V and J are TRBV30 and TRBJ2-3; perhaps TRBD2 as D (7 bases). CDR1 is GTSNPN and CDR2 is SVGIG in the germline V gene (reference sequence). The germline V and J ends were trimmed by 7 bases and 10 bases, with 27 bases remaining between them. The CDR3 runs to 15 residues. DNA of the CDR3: TGTGCCTCCACCGTGAGGGGGGGCTCACGTCTTTCGCAGTATTTT. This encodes CASTVRGGSRLSQYF. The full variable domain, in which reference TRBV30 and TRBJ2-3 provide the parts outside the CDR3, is SQTIHQWPATLVQPVGSPLSLECTVEGTSNPNLYWYRQAAGRGLQLLFYSVGIGQISSEVPQNLSASRPQDRQFILSSKKLLLSDSGFYLCASTVRGGSRLSQYFGPGTRLTVL.

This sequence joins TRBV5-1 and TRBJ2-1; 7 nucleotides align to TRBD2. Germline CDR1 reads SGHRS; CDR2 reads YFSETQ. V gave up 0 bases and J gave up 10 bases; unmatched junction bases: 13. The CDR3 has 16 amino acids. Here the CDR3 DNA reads TGCGCCAGCAGCTTGGTAGGCAGCCTAGCGGCGTCAGAGCAGTTCTTC. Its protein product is CASSLVGSLAASEQFF.

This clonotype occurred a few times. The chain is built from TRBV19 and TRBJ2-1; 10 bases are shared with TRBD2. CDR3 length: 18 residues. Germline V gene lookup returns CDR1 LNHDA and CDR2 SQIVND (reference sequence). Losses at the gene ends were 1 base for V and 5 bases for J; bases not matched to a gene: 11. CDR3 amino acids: CASSIGLAGARRNNEQFF. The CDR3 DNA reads TGTGCCAGTAGTATAGGGCTAGCGGGAGCTCGCAGAAACAATGAGCAGTTCTTC.

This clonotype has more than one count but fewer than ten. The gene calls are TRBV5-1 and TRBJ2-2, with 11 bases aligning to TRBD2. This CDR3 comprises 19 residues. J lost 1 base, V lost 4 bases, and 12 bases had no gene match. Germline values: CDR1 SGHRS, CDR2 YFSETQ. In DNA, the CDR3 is TGCGCCAGCAGCGTTGGGGGCTTACTAGCGGGGGTGAACACCGGGGAGCTGTTTTTT. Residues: CASSVGGLLAGVNTGELFF.

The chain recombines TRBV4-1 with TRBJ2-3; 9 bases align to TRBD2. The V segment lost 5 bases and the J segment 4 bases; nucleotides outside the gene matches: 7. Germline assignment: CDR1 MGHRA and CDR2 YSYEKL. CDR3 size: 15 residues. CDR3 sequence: CASSTRSGSADTQYF. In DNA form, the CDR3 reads TGCGCCAGCAGCACCCGTAGCGGGAGTGCAGATACGCAGTATTTT.

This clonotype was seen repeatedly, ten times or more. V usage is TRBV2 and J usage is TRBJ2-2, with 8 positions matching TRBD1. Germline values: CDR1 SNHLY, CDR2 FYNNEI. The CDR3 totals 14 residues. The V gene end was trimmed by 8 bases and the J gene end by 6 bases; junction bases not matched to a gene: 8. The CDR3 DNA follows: TGTGCCAGCCTAGGACAGGGAATGGCCGGGGAGCTGTTTTTT. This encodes CASLGQGMAGELFF. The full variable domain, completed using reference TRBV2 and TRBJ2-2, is EPEVTQTPSHQVTQMGQEVILRCVPISNHLYFYWYRQILGQKVEFLVSFYNNEISEKSEIFDDQFSVERPDGSNFTLKIRSTKLEDSAMYFCASLGQGMAGELFFGEGSRLTVL.